Listed below are T cell receptor beta chains from one sample, sequenced in a study of blood T cells in healthy people across ages. In TCRdb, the 5' RACE reads were re-called with MiXCR into one record per CDR3 protein. Among 600,000 or so distinct CDR3 sequences listed, over 20% were seen once. Sequencing used blood. The source of these receptors is a man in his 70s in good health. Each CDR3 is given with its conserved first and last residue. The D gene is left open where the match is weak.

d_call j_call v_call cdr3_aa
. TRBJ2-3 TRBV7-8 CASSPLLGNTDTQYF
. TRBJ2-5 TRBV11-2 CASSLEDGLQETQYF
. TRBJ2-7 TRBV6-2/TRBV6-3 CAIRTVFSSYEQYF
TRBD2 TRBJ2-1 TRBV5-1 CASSLRLAGGRNEQFF
. TRBJ2-1 TRBV20-1 CSAPPATLGDNVNEQFF
. TRBJ2-3 TRBV18 CASSPVTASSTDTQYF
TRBD1 TRBJ1-5 TRBV20-1 CSVLRDRDQPQHF
. TRBJ1-5 TRBV7-2 CASSLAHGHNQPQHF
. TRBJ2-5 TRBV20-1 CSAPYTASQYGTQYF
. TRBJ2-1 TRBV5-1 CASSLDPGYNEQFF
. TRBJ1-6 TRBV7-8 CASSWGQGKGDSPLHF
TRBD1 TRBJ1-4 TRBV25-1 CASSDMTGSEEKLFF
. TRBJ2-5 TRBV2 CASTSQLGTGGTQYF
. TRBJ2-1 TRBV18 CASSLQPSESYNEQFF
. . TRBV4-1 CASSQDIKTTRTYEQYF
. TRBJ2-5 TRBV5-1 CASSLQGRVETQYF
. TRBJ2-1 TRBV7-9 CASSFVLLSSYNEQFF
. TRBJ1-1 TRBV29-1 CSVIRGNTEAFF
. TRBJ2-7 TRBV2 CASSGAWGVWEQYF
TRBD1 TRBJ2-2 TRBV7-2 CASSVTGPVTGELFF